The 5 T cell receptor beta chains below all came from one sample that was sequenced in a study of blood T cell repertoires in COVID-19. Only in-frame clones appear in the TCRdb table, and some are missing; sequencing was by immunoSEQ multiplex PCR. The sample contains over 200,000 clones, around 84% of which appear only once. The sequenced material came from peripheral blood. These receptors came from an elderly woman with active or convalescent COVID-19.

The chain uses TRBV7-9 and TRBJ1-4, with 7 bases matching TRBD1. Germline V gene sequence: CDR1 SEHNR, CDR2 FQNEAQ (reference sequence). The V segment lost 5 bases and the J segment 3 bases; nucleotides outside the gene matches: 3. The CDR3 runs to 14 residues. CDR3 amino acids: CASSAGQPNEKLFF. The CDR3 DNA is TGTGCCAGCAGCGCGGGACAGCCTAATGAAAAACTGTTTTTT.

This clone was detected only a few times. CDR3 sequence (DNA): TGTGCCAGCAGTAACAGGGCCAATCAGCCCCAGCATTTT. As protein: CASSNRANQPQHF. The rearrangement uses TRBV12-3 or TRBV12-4 and TRBJ1-5; TRBD1 is a possible D gene (6 bases). The length of the CDR3 is 13 residues. Trimming pared 5 bases from V and 3 bases from J, leaving 8 bases between.

This chain links TRBV18 with TRBJ1-2, with 7 bases aligning to TRBD1. Germline lookup yields CDR1 KGHSH and CDR2 LQKENI. V was clipped by 6 bases and J by 3 bases; unmatched bases: 10. CDR3 length equals 15 residues. The CDR3 bases are TGTGCCAGCTCGCGAGGAGGGGACAGAGACTATGGCTACACCTTC. Translating it yields CASSRGGDRDYGYTF.

V and J are TRBV5-1 and TRBJ2-5, with 9 positions matching TRBD2. Looked up from germline, CDR1 is SGHRS and CDR2 is YFSETQ. Unmatched junction bases numbered 16, after V lost 0 bases and J lost 4 bases. The CDR3 spans 19 residues. This CDR3 reads CASSLVPSGATYTPETQYF. CDR3 nucleotides: TGCGCCAGCAGCTTGGTCCCTAGCGGGGCGACTTATACACCAGAGACCCAGTACTTC.

V usage is TRBV4-1 and J usage is TRBJ1-2; 9 nucleotides match TRBD1. J gave up 4 bases and V 4 bases, and 7 bases lay outside the gene matches. Per the germline V gene, CDR1 is MGHRA and CDR2 is YSYEKL. The CDR3 is 15 amino acids. The CDR3 region is CASSRGGQGTYGYTF. The CDR3 DNA reads as TGCGCCAGCAGCCGCGGCGGACAGGGGACCTATGGCTACACCTTC.